These 25 T cell receptor beta chains came from one sample sequenced in a study of early T cells in non-severe SARS-CoV-2 infection. MiXCR, run by TCRdb on the 5' RACE reads, gives a single entry per CDR3 protein. The sample shows 17,000 or so distinct CDR3 sequences, about 6% of them seen only once. This specimen was whole blood, taken at baseline. These receptors came from an adult who was a healthcare worker with PCR-confirmed SARS-CoV-2 infection or an uninfected control (not recorded which).

Many counts were recorded for this clonotype. This chain uses TRBV20-1 with TRBJ2-1, with a tentative D call TRBD1 (5 bases). The V end lost 4 bases, the J end lost 7 bases, and 11 bases lay between the germline ends. In germline, CDR1 is DFQATT, CDR2 SNEGSKA (reference sequence). The CDR3 contains 12 residues. The CDR3 nucleotides read TGCAGTGCTAATATACAGGAGAATGAGCAGTTCTTC. It translates to CSANIQENEQFF.

By sample fraction, this clonotype is medium-sized. The CDR3, as DNA: TGTGCCAGCAGCCCCTGGGAGGGCCGCCAAGAGACCCAGTACTTC. As protein: CASSPWEGRQETQYF. The rearrangement joins TRBV14 to TRBJ2-5; 7 nucleotides align to TRBD2. J was trimmed by 1 base and V by 4 bases; bases with no gene match: 6. This CDR3 contains 15 residues. Looked up from germline, CDR1 is SGHDN and CDR2 is FVKESK.

This clonotype has at least ten counts. The rearrangement joins TRBV28 to TRBJ1-5; TRBD1 is a possible D gene (5 bases). Trimming removed 6 bases from V and 9 bases from J, with 12 bases in between. The CDR3 totals 12 residues. The germline CDR1 and CDR2 sequences are MDHEN and SYDVKM. CDR3: CASRSGPRPQHF. The CDR3 nucleotides are TGTGCCAGCAGGTCGGGGCCTCGGCCCCAGCATTTT. Filled out from reference TRBV28 and TRBJ1-5, the complete variable domain reads DVKVTQSSRYLVKRTGEKVFLECVQDMDHENMFWYRQDPGLGLRLIYFSYDVKMKEKGDIPEGYSVSREKKERFSLILESASTNQTSMYLCASRSGPRPQHFGDGTRLSIL.

Relative to its sample, this clonotype is medium-sized. The chain recombines TRBV5-1 with TRBJ2-1; D assignment may be TRBD1 or TRBD2 (6 bases each). This CDR3 contains 12 residues. The germline gives CDR1 SGHRS, CDR2 YFSETQ. Trimming took off 6 bases at V and 10 bases at J, with 14 bases between the two ends. The DNA for the CDR3 is TGCGCCAGCAAGGGGGGACCCCTGGAGCAGTTCTTC. This gives the protein CASKGGPLEQFF.

This clonotype was detected many times. V usage is TRBV5-1 and J usage is TRBJ1-1; tentative D call: TRBD1 (6 bases). Germline V CDR1 and CDR2: SGHRS, YFSETQ. V was pared by 2 bases and J by 0 bases, with 20 bases between. The CDR3 is 18 amino acids. The CDR3 nucleotides read TGCGCCAGCAGCTTTACTGCCAGGGGACGAAACTTGAACACTGAAGCTTTCTTT. This translates into CASSFTARGRNLNTEAFF.

The chain employs TRBV6-5 and TRBJ2-2, with 9 bases fitting TRBD1. Germline V lookup: CDR1 MNHEY, CDR2 SVGAGI. Losses at the gene ends were 6 bases for V and 3 bases for J; bases not matched to a gene: 8. The CDR3 spans 16 residues. CDR3 sequence: CASRLTGGWDTGELFF. CDR3 coding DNA: TGTGCCAGCAGACTTACAGGGGGCTGGGACACCGGGGAGCTGTTTTTT.

This clonotype was recorded many times. The chain couples TRBV7-8 to TRBJ1-1, with a weak D call TRBD1 (6 bases). The CDR3 totals 14 residues. V was pared by 1 base and J by 1 base, with 7 bases between. CDR1 and CDR2 (germline): SGHVS, FQNEAQ. The CDR3 coding sequence is TGTGCCAGCAGCTTAGTACAGGGGAACACTGAAGCTTTCTTT. It codes for CASSLVQGNTEAFF. Supplemented by reference TRBV7-8 and TRBJ1-1, the full variable domain reads GAGVSQSPRYKVAKRGQDVALRCDPISGHVSLFWYQQALGQGPEFLTYFQNEAQLDKSGLPSDRFFAERPEGSVSTLKIQRTQQEDSAVYLCASSLVQGNTEAFFGQGTRLTVV.

This clonotype was counted at least ten times. This chain links TRBV29-1 with TRBJ2-5; D assignment may be TRBD1 or TRBD2 (7 bases each). Trimming left V 6 bases short and J 4 bases short, with 21 bases between. The length of the CDR3 is 15 residues. Germline CDR1 reads SQVTM; CDR2 reads ANQGSEA. The CDR3 here is CSVSRGGSRGETQYF. In DNA, the CDR3 is TGCAGCGTGAGCAGGGGGGGCAGTAGAGGAGAGACCCAGTACTTC.

This clonotype was seen many times. This rearrangement joins TRBV25-1 to TRBJ2-1; tentative D call: TRBD2 (6 bases). This CDR3 spans 18 amino acids. Germline values: CDR1 MGHDK, CDR2 SYGVNS. V was shortened by 4 bases and J by 7 bases, with 26 bases between the two germline ends. In nucleotides, the CDR3 is TGTGCCAGCAGTGCTGCATGGACTTCCGGTGAGGCGGGGAATGAGCAGTTCTTC. It specifies CASSAAWTSGEAGNEQFF.

This clonotype counts as medium-sized. This chain joins TRBV7-9 and TRBJ2-7; the D is unclear. Trimming took 2 bases from V and 0 from J, leaving 2 bases between them. The CDR3 runs 12 residues. Looked up from germline, CDR1 is SEHNR and CDR2 is FQNEAQ (reference sequence). The CDR3 DNA sequence: TGTGCCAGCAGCTTATTCTCCTACGAGCAGTACTTC. Amino acids: CASSLFSYEQYF.

The table lists this clonotype with many counts. The chain links TRBV27 to TRBJ1-5; D call uncertain. CDR1 is MNHEY, CDR2 SMNVEV, per germline (reference sequence). CDR3 length equals 17 residues. The V and J ends lost 5 bases and 2 bases respectively, with 19 bases between them. This CDR3 reads CASSPQVGGPGNQPQHF. The CDR3 nucleotides read TGTGCCAGCAGTCCTCAGGTTGGAGGGCCGGGCAATCAGCCCCAGCATTTT.

This clonotype was picked up many times. The chain couples TRBV7-9 to TRBJ1-4, with 8 bases matching TRBD1. V was clipped by 3 bases and J by 8 bases; unmatched bases: 8. This CDR3 has 15 amino acids. Germline CDR1 SEHNR, CDR2 FQNEAQ (reference sequence). In DNA, the CDR3 is TGTGCCAGCAGCTTGACAGGGGAGCCGAACGAAAAACTGTTTTTT. Translating gives CASSLTGEPNEKLFF.

This clonotype was detected only a few times. This chain's CDR3 is CASSTQHVSNQPQHF. For the CDR3, the DNA is TGCGCCAGCAGCACGCAACACGTCAGCAATCAGCCCCAGCATTTT. This chain connects TRBV4-3 to TRBJ1-5; D gene uncertain. Germline-derived CDR1 and CDR2 are LGHNA and YSLEER. This CDR3 region has 15 residues. Trimming pared 5 bases from V and 1 base from J, leaving 12 bases between.

This clonotype occurred many times. The V call is TRBV4-1, the J call TRBJ1-4; D possibly corresponds to TRBD1 (6 bases). The CDR3 has 14 residues. V lost 4 bases, J lost 4 bases, and 10 bases lay in between. The V gene's germline CDR1 is MGHRA and CDR2 YSYEKL. The DNA of the CDR3 is TGCGCCAGCAGCCCGGACAGTTTTAATGAAAAACTGTTTTTT. Its protein product is CASSPDSFNEKLFF.

This sequence joins TRBV6-5 and TRBJ2-7; 7 bases align to TRBD1. CDR1 and CDR2 from the germline V gene are MNHEY and SVGAGI. With 5 bases clipped from V and 5 bases from J, the junction kept 9 bases outside the gene matches. CDR3 length: 14 amino acids. In nucleotides, the CDR3 is TGTGCCAGCAGTGCGCCCGGACAGGTAAACGAGCAGTACTTC. Translating gives CASSAPGQVNEQYF.

This clonotype was counted at least ten times. This sequence joins TRBV20-1 and TRBJ1-2, with D maybe TRBD1 (5 bases). This CDR3 spans 17 amino acids. Trimming shortened V by 0 bases and J by 3 bases, and 20 bases separated the two germline ends. Per germline, CDR1 DFQATT and CDR2 SNEGSKA (reference sequence). The DNA for the CDR3 is TGCAGTGCTAGAGAGGACGTTCTCAGGACACCTCACTATGGCTACACCTTC. Protein sequence: CSAREDVLRTPHYGYTF.

In this sample, this clonotype turned up a few times. The gene calls are TRBV11-2 and TRBJ2-3; D remains ambiguous. The V end lost 0 bases, the J end lost 4 bases, and 14 bases lay between the germline ends. Germline lookup yields CDR1 SGHAT and CDR2 FQNNGV. The CDR3 length is 16 residues. DNA of the CDR3: TGTGCCAGCAGCTTAGAGGGGAACCTTCTCCCAGATACGCAGTATTTT. As protein: CASSLEGNLLPDTQYF.

Many counts were recorded for this clonotype. The chain joins TRBV12-3 or TRBV12-4 to TRBJ1-2; tentatively, D is TRBD1 (5 bases). The ends were cut back, 1 base at V and 7 bases at J, with 19 bases in the middle. This CDR3 region has 16 residues. CDR3 bases: TGTGCCAGCAGTTTAGTGAAGGGGTGGGGAGGAGTTGGCTACACCTTC. Amino acids: CASSLVKGWGGVGYTF.

This clonotype occurred a few times. The chain combines TRBV10-3 with TRBJ2-5; D is perhaps TRBD2 (7 bases). The germline V and J ends were trimmed by 6 bases and 3 bases, with 14 bases remaining between them. Per the germline V gene, CDR1 is ENHRY and CDR2 is SYGVKD. The CDR3 consists of 14 residues. The CDR3, as DNA: TGTGCCATCAGGAGGGGGAGCGGGGAAGAGACCCAGTACTTC. It encodes CAIRRGSGEETQYF.

This clonotype was counted many times. The genes are TRBV27 and TRBJ2-7; D might be TRBD2 (5 bases). The V gene's germline CDR1 is MNHEY and CDR2 SMNVEV (reference sequence). The CDR3 has 14 amino acids. V dropped 0 bases and J dropped 12 bases, with 18 bases sitting between them. Written as DNA, the CDR3 is TGTGCCAGCAGTTTATCGATAGGACGGACTTCGTGGTACTTC. Translation gives CASSLSIGRTSWYF.

This clonotype showed up many times. This sequence joins TRBV6-2 or TRBV6-3 and TRBJ1-5; 7 bases are a match to TRBD1. This CDR3 spans 15 amino acids. With V trimmed by 6 bases and J by 7 bases, 12 bases remained unmatched. Per germline, CDR1 MNHEY and CDR2 SVGEGT. CDR3 DNA sequence: TGTGCCAGCAGAAGGACTACAGGGGCTAGGCAGCCCCAGCATTTT. It encodes CASRRTTGARQPQHF.

This clonotype appeared many times. The J gene is TRBJ1-1, the V gene TRBV18, with D hard to call. Trimming shortened V by 0 bases and J by 4 bases, and 9 bases separated the two germline ends. CDR3 length: 14 residues. Germline V gene sequence: CDR1 KGHSH, CDR2 LQKENI. For the CDR3, the DNA is TGTGCCAGCTCACCACCGAACGCGGCCACTGAAGCTTTCTTT. The encoded protein is CASSPPNAATEAFF.

This clonotype has at least ten counts. The genes are TRBV6-2 or TRBV6-3 and TRBJ1-5, with D uncertain. The CDR3 is 14 residues long. Germline assignment: CDR1 MNHEY and CDR2 SVGEGT. V dropped 5 bases and J dropped 4 bases, with 12 bases sitting between them. This CDR3 reads CASSRAGGNQPQHF. CDR3 bases: TGTGCCAGCAGTCGCGCGGGAGGTAATCAGCCCCAGCATTTT.

In its sample, this clonotype was seen many times. The chain joins TRBV20-1 to TRBJ2-7; D is unresolved. CDR1 and CDR2 from the germline V gene are DFQATT and SNEGSKA (reference sequence). V lost 6 bases, J lost 5 bases, and 17 bases lay in between. The CDR3 has 13 residues. The CDR3 is CSASAESWDEQYF. DNA for the CDR3: TGCAGTGCCAGCGCGGAATCTTGGGACGAGCAGTACTTC.

This clonotype showed up many times. The chain uses TRBV6-5 and TRBJ1-6, with D unresolved. Trimming left V 8 bases short and J 10 bases short, with 12 bases between. The CDR3 consists of 12 residues. Germline lookup yields CDR1 MNHEY and CDR2 SVGAGI. CDR3 in DNA: TGTGCCAGCTCCCCGCTGAGGTCACCCCTCCACTTT. Translated, it gives CASSPLRSPLHF.